This TCR beta chain was sequenced during a study of T cell repertoires in cytomegalovirus infection. Overall study context: CMV epitopes, recently identified HLA-C-restricted and well-studied HLA-B-restricted, were used. TCR beta signatures that were public indicated CMV infection and matching HLA type. Study-wide results and limits: Ex vivo, HLA-C-restricted CMV-specific TCR beta clonotypes prevailed over the rest of the response. Carriers of CMV plus the relevant HLA were identified by cumulative public TCR beta family frequency.

CDR3 size: 15 residues. Germline V gene lookup returns CDR1 SGHVT and CDR2 SQSDAQ. Trimming removed 5 bases from V and 3 bases from J, with 16 bases in between. TCRdb redid the calling of the reads with MiXCR, one entry per CDR3 protein. The table records around 500,000 distinct CDR3 sequences, more than 40% of them present only once. This clonotype was seen more than once but under ten times. Its target is unknown. The source of this sequence is a human donor in good health (CMV status not recorded). Some clones in this sample may be carry-over from other donors' samples. The chain recombines TRBV7-4 with TRBJ1-2; D remains ambiguous. The sample here was cultured PBMCs, taken from culture after CMV antigen stimulation. CDR3 in DNA: TGTGCCAGCAGCCTCTCTGGTACGAACCACTATGGCTACACCTTC. Protein product: CASSLSGTNHYGYTF.